These 6 T cell receptor beta chains were all obtained from the same sample, sequenced in a study of blood T cell repertoires in COVID-19. The data were produced by immunoSEQ multiplex PCR, yet TCRdb's version contains in-frame clones alone and is incomplete. Here the sample spans 100,000 or so clones, roughly 85% being singletons. The sequenced sample consisted of peripheral blood. These receptors came from a man aged 65-85 years with active or convalescent COVID-19.

The chain carries TRBV6-2 or TRBV6-3 and TRBJ2-7, with 8 bases identical to TRBD2. J gave up 6 bases and V 0 bases, and 16 bases lay outside the gene matches. CDR1 is MNHEY, CDR2 SVGEGT, per germline. The CDR3 sequence is 18 residues long. The CDR3 protein is CASSYSGGTPGTSGEQYF. For the CDR3, the DNA is TGTGCCAGCAGTTACTCGGGGGGGACTCCCGGGACTAGTGGCGAGCAGTACTTC.

The chain recombines TRBV12-3 or TRBV12-4 with TRBJ2-5, with 11 bases fitting TRBD1. Trimming at V came to 5 bases and at J to 5 bases, leaving 1 base not matched to a gene. The CDR3 length is 13 residues. The CDR3 region is CASSRTGGETQYF. The CDR3 DNA reads TGTGCCAGCAGTCGGACAGGGGGCGAGACCCAGTACTTC.

This clone was counted only a few times. CDR3 DNA: TGTGCCAGCAGCCCGGGGGAGAACCGGCAGCCCCAGCATTTT. Translation gives CASSPGENRQPQHF. V is TRBV3-1 (or the pseudogene TRBV3-2) and J is TRBJ1-5, with D possibly TRBD1 on 5 matching bases. The CDR3 has 14 residues. Trimming shortened V by 4 bases and J by 7 bases, and 14 bases separated the two germline ends. Germline lookup yields CDR1 LGHDT and CDR2 YNNKEL (reference sequence).

The chain recombines TRBV2 with TRBJ1-5; D call uncertain. In germline, CDR1 is SNHLY, CDR2 FYNNEI. The CDR3 sequence is 15 residues long. With 3 bases removed from V and 2 bases from J, the gap between germline ends came to 11 bases. CDR3 protein: CASSEGWGGNQPQHF. The CDR3, as DNA: TGTGCCAGCAGTGAGGGGTGGGGAGGCAATCAGCCCCAGCATTTT.

The chain combines TRBV30 with TRBJ2-3; 9 bases line up with TRBD1. The trim removed 1 base at V and 6 bases at J, leaving 14 bases unmatched. The CDR3 has 17 residues. Germline CDR1 reads GTSNPN; CDR2 reads SVGIG (reference sequence). The CDR3 coding sequence is TGTGCCTGGAGTGCCGGGACAGGGTTTGGGGCGGGGGATACGCAGTATTTT. It translates to CAWSAGTGFGAGDTQYF.

As regards this clone: A much more abundant neighbour one base away suggests this may be a read error. The V call is TRBV12-3 or TRBV12-4, the J call TRBJ2-5; D is undetermined. This CDR3 has 11 amino acids. V was clipped by 3 bases and J by 5 bases, with 4 bases between them. The CDR3 reads CASSFEETQYF. The CDR3 region has the DNA TGTGCCAGCAGTTTCGAGGAGACCCAGTACTTC.